The source of this TCR beta chain is a study of early T cells in non-severe SARS-CoV-2 infection. Study in general: The chains were unpaired, and the sequenced material was bulk RNA from unsorted whole blood. Whole-study findings and limits: VDJdb matching favored anti-spike CD8 responses, missing private and CD4 specificities.

This clonotype was seen a few times. The antigen remains undetermined. The library protocol tagged individual cDNA molecules with unique molecular identifiers. Via MiXCR, TCRdb re-called the 5' RACE reads, giving one row per CDR3 protein. The sample yields fewer than 75,000 distinct CDR3 sequences, roughly 18% seen once. CDR3 length: 14 residues. Between the trimmed V and J ends, which lost 6 bases and 0 bases, there was a span of 10 bases. Looked up from germline, CDR1 is ENHRY and CDR2 is SYGVKD. The chain uses TRBV10-3 and TRBJ2-3; D remains unclear. Specimen: whole blood, collected at baseline. This TCR was recovered from an adult who was a healthcare worker with PCR-confirmed SARS-CoV-2 infection or an uninfected control (not recorded which). CDR3 residues: CAIRNEISTDTQYF. The DNA for the CDR3 is TGTGCCATCAGGAACGAGATCAGCACAGATACGCAGTATTTT.